This T cell receptor beta chain is from a study of T cell repertoires in cytomegalovirus infection. Each CDR3 protein is one row after TCRdb ran MiXCR on the reads. The table records 150,000 to 200,000 distinct CDR3 sequences, 28% of them present only once. The sequencing sample was made of PBMCs. The TCR was taken from a human donor in good health (CMV status not recorded). Some clones in this sample may be carry-over from other donors' samples.

DNA of the CDR3: TGTGCCAGCAATTTAGGCCCCGGGACTCGGCCAGATACGCAGTATTTT. The encoded protein is CASNLGPGTRPDTQYF. The chain recombines TRBV6-5 with TRBJ2-3, with D tentatively TRBD2 (6 bases). The CDR3 is 16 amino acids. Germline lookup yields CDR1 MNHEY and CDR2 SVGAGI. The germline V and J ends were trimmed by 7 bases and 4 bases, with 21 bases remaining between them.